Each of the 14 T cell receptor beta chains below was sequenced from the same sample in a study of STAT5B mutations in CD4+ large granular lymphocyte leukemia (dated by TCRdb to about 2022). Library preparation was by the immunoSEQ multiplex PCR assay. TCRdb's version of the immuneACCESS table is confined to in-frame rearrangements and falls short of the full clone set. An unresolved V gene accounts for under half of the shortfall where checked; the remainder is of unknown origin. The sample data list around 43,000 clones, and 86% of these were observed just once. Of the sample, around 2.6% is held by the ten largest clones. The sample was CD4+ T cells from blood buffy coats. All receptors come from a human donor in good health.

The chain employs TRBV11-3 and TRBJ2-3; D might be TRBD2 (7 bases). V was shortened by 3 bases and J by 6 bases, with 13 bases between the two germline ends. Germline CDR1 and CDR2: SGHNT and YENEEA. The CDR3 is 14 amino acids. The CDR3 nucleotides read TGTGCCAGCAGCTTGGGAGGGGGAGGCGATACGCAGTATTTT. This sequence encodes CASSLGGGGDTQYF.

This clone was detected once. V is TRBV6-1 and J is TRBJ2-7; TRBD1 might be the D (8 bases). The CDR3 spans 14 residues. V lost 7 bases and J lost 3, with 16 bases in between. Germline assignment: CDR1 MNHNS and CDR2 SASEGT. The CDR3 nucleotides are TGTGCCAGCACACAGGGGGGGGGAAACTACGAGCAGTACTTC. This gives the protein CASTQGGGNYEQYF.

This clone was seen a handful of times. The J gene is TRBJ2-5, the V gene TRBV19; either TRBD1 or TRBD2 may fit D (5 bases each). Germline lookup yields CDR1 LNHDA and CDR2 SQIVND (reference sequence). The germline V and J ends were trimmed by 5 bases and 4 bases, with 11 bases remaining between them. The CDR3 totals 13 residues. CDR3 in amino acids: CASSVGGGETQYF. The CDR3 DNA sequence: TGTGCCAGTAGTGTTGGTGGGGGAGAGACCCAGTACTTC. Filled out from reference TRBV19 and TRBJ2-5, the complete variable domain reads DGGITQSPKYLFRKEGQNVTLSCEQNLNHDAMYWYRQDPGQGLRLIYYSQIVNDFQKGDIAEGYSVSREKKESFPLTVTSAQKNPTAFYLCASSVGGGETQYFGPGTRLLVL.

The V call is TRBV10-2, the J call TRBJ1-1, with D perhaps matching TRBD1 (5 bases). This CDR3 spans 13 amino acids. V dropped 3 bases and J dropped 3 bases, with 8 bases sitting between them. CDR1 and CDR2 (germline): WSHSY, SAAADI. The CDR3 is CASSDRDDTEAFF. CDR3 nucleotide sequence: TGCGCCAGCAGTGACAGGGATGACACTGAAGCTTTCTTT.

For the CDR3, the DNA is TGCAGTGCGGGCCTCAGTTACGAGCAGTACTTC. Protein product: CSAGLSYEQYF. The V gene is TRBV20-1, the J gene TRBJ2-7; D unresolved. V lost 6 bases and J 4 bases, leaving 10 bases between the germline ends. Germline CDR1 is DFQATT and CDR2 is SNEGSKA (reference sequence). The CDR3 length is 11 residues.

The chain is built from TRBV30 and TRBJ1-5, with TRBD1 as a possible D gene (5 bases). The CDR3 spans 15 residues. The V end lost 3 bases, the J end lost 1 base, and 13 bases lay between the germline ends. Germline CDR1 reads GTSNPN; CDR2 reads SVGIG (reference sequence). CDR3: CAWRRGGPSNQPQHF. As DNA, the CDR3 is TGTGCCTGGAGGCGGGGGGGACCAAGCAATCAGCCCCAGCATTTT.

The chain is built from TRBV18 and TRBJ1-1; 10 bases line up with TRBD1. The CDR3 consists of 16 residues. Germline values: CDR1 KGHSH, CDR2 LQKENI. Unmatched junction bases numbered 5, after V lost 0 bases and J lost 4 bases. In nucleotides, the CDR3 is TGTGCCAGCTCACCACCGGGACAGGGGAGGATCACTGAAGCTTTCTTT. Its translation is CASSPPGQGRITEAFF.

The genes are TRBV6-1 and TRBJ1-4; unclear D gene. This CDR3 contains 15 residues. V lost 7 bases and J 0 bases, leaving 12 bases between the germline ends. Per germline, CDR1 MNHNS and CDR2 SASEGT. CDR3 protein: CASIDNGATNEKLFF. In DNA, the CDR3 is TGTGCCAGCATCGACAACGGGGCAACTAATGAAAAACTGTTTTTT.

The V call is TRBV5-1, the J call TRBJ1-1; possibly TRBD1 for D (5 bases). V shed 6 bases and J shed 3 bases, with 21 bases lying between them. The length of the CDR3 is 16 residues. Germline-derived CDR1 and CDR2 are SGHRS and YFSETQ. CDR3 in DNA: TGCGCCAGCAAAGGGCGGCAGGGAGGCCCGTACACTGAAGCTTTCTTT. Translating it yields CASKGRQGGPYTEAFF.

In its sample, this clone was seen a few times. The chain links TRBV19 to TRBJ1-5; D is uncertain. Germline CDR1 and CDR2: LNHDA and SQIVND (reference sequence). Trimming cost V 5 bases and J 0 bases, with 8 bases left between them. The CDR3 loop spans 14 amino acids. In DNA, the CDR3 is TGTGCCAGTAGTCCACGGGTTAGCAATCAGCCCCAGCATTTT. Protein sequence: CASSPRVSNQPQHF. Supplemented by reference TRBV19 and TRBJ1-5, the full variable domain reads DGGITQSPKYLFRKEGQNVTLSCEQNLNHDAMYWYRQDPGQGLRLIYYSQIVNDFQKGDIAEGYSVSREKKESFPLTVTSAQKNPTAFYLCASSPRVSNQPQHFGDGTRLSIL.

The CDR3 nucleotides are TGTGCCAGTAGTTGGCAGGTTTTTAACTATGGCTACACCTTC. Amino acid sequence: CASSWQVFNYGYTF. The chain employs TRBV19 and TRBJ1-2; the D is unclear. Trimming took 5 bases from V and 1 from J, leaving 11 bases between them. CDR3 length: 14 residues. CDR1 LNHDA and CDR2 SQIVND come from the germline V gene (reference sequence). Full variable domain (outside the CDR3, taken from reference TRBV19 and TRBJ1-2): DGGITQSPKYLFRKEGQNVTLSCEQNLNHDAMYWYRQDPGQGLRLIYYSQIVNDFQKGDIAEGYSVSREKKESFPLTVTSAQKNPTAFYLCASSWQVFNYGYTFGSGTRLTVV.

CDR3 protein: CASSLLAGGYEQFF. The DNA for the CDR3 is TGTGCCAGCAGTTTGCTAGCGGGAGGTTATGAGCAGTTCTTC. This sequence joins TRBV27 and TRBJ2-1; the match to TRBD2 covers 11 bases. V lost 3 bases to trimming and J lost 8 bases; unmatched junction nucleotides: 3. CDR1 is MNHEY and CDR2 is SMNVEV in the germline V gene (reference sequence). The CDR3 consists of 14 residues.

The rearrangement uses TRBV10-3 and TRBJ1-2, with 7 bases aligning to TRBD1. The germline V gene has CDR1 ENHRY and CDR2 SYGVKD. J lost 5 bases, V lost 3 bases, and 3 bases had no gene match. There are 13 residues in the CDR3. CDR3 sequence: CAISEPGGYGYTF. CDR3 bases: TGTGCCATCAGTGAACCAGGGGGATATGGCTACACCTTC.

V is TRBV28 and J is TRBJ1-3; D not certain. The germline V gene has CDR1 MDHEN and CDR2 SYDVKM. Trimming cost V 2 bases and J 0 bases, with 11 bases left between them. The CDR3 has 16 residues. The CDR3, as DNA: TGTGCCAGCAGTTTAAACCGACCCCCCTCTGGAAACACCATATATTTT. This codes for CASSLNRPPSGNTIYF.